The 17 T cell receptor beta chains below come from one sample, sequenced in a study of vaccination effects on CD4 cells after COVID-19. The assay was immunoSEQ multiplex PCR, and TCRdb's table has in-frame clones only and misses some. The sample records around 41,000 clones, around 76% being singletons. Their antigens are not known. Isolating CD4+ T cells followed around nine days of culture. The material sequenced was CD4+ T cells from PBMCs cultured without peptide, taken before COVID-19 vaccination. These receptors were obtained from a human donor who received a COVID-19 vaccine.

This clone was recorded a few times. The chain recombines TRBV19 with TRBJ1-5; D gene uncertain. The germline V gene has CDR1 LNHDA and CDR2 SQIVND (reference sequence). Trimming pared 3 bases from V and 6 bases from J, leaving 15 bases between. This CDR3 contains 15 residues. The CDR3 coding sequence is TGTGCCAGTAGTATGAGGCGGGATTATGGTCAGCCCCAGCATTTT. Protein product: CASSMRRDYGQPQHF.

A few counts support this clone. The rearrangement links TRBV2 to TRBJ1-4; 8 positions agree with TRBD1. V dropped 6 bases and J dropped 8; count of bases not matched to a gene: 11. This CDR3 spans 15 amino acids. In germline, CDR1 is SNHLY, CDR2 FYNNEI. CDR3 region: CASSQGAGAVEKLFF. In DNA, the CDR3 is TGTGCCAGCAGCCAGGGGGCGGGTGCCGTCGAAAAACTGTTTTTT.

The CDR3 DNA reads TGTGCCAGCAGCGGGACCGGGACAGGGAAGAACAATGAGCAGTTCTTC. It specifies CASSGTGTGKNNEQFF. This rearrangement joins TRBV9 to TRBJ2-1; the match to TRBD1 covers 9 bases. The germline CDR1 and CDR2 sequences are SGDLS and YYNGEE. There are 16 residues in the CDR3. V gave up 3 bases and J gave up 5 bases; unmatched junction bases: 9.

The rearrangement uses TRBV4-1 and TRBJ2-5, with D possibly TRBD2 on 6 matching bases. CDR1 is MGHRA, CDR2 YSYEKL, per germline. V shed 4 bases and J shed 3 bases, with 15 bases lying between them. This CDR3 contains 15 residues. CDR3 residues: CASSPVWDFEETQYF. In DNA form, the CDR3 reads TGCGCCAGCAGCCCAGTCTGGGACTTCGAAGAGACCCAGTACTTC.

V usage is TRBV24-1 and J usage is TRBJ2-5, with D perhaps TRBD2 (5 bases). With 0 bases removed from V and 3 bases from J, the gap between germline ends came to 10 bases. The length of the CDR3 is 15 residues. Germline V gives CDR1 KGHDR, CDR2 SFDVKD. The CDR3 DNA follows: TGTGCCACCAGTGATTTGACGGGGATCGAAGAGACCCAGTACTTC. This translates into CATSDLTGIEETQYF.

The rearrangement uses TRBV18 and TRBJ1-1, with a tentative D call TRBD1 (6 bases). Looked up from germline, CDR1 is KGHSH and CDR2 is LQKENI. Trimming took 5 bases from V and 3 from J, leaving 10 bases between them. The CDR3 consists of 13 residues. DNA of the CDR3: TGTGCCAGCTCAGCCAAGGGGGACACTGAAGCTTTCTTT. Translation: CASSAKGDTEAFF.

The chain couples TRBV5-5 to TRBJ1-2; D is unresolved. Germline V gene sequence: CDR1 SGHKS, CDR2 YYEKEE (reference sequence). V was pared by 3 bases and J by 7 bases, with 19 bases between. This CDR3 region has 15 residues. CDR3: CASSSIPPWTSGYTF. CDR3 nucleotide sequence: TGTGCCAGCAGCTCCATCCCCCCCTGGACGTCTGGCTACACCTTC.

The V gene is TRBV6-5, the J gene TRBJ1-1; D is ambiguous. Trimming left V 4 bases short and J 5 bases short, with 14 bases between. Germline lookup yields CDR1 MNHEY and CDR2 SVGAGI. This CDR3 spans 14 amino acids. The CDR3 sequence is CASSSEQPGTEAFF. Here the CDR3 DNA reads TGTGCCAGCAGTTCGGAACAGCCCGGAACTGAAGCTTTCTTT.

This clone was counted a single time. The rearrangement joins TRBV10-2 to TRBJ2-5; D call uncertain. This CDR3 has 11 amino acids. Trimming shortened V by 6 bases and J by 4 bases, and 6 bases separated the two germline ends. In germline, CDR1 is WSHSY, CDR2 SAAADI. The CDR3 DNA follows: TGCGCCAGCAGCTCCGGAGAGACCCAGTACTTC. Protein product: CASSSGETQYF.

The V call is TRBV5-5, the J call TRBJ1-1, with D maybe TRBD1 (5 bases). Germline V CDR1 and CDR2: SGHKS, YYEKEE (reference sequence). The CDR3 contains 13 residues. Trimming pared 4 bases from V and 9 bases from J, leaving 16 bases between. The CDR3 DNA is TGTGCCAGCAGCAGCGCGGGACCCTCGAAAGCTTTCTTT. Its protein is CASSSAGPSKAFF.

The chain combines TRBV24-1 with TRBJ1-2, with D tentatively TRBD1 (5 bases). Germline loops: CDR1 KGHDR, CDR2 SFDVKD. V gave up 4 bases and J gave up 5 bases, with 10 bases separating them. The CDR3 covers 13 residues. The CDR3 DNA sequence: TGTGCCACCAGTGACGGGGGGAGTTATGGCTACACCTTC. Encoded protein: CATSDGGSYGYTF.

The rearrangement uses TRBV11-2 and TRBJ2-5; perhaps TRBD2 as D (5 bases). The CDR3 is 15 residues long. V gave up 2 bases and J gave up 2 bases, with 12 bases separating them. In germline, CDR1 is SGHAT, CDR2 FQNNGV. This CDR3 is CASSLNRGTQETQYF. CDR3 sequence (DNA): TGTGCCAGCAGCTTAAATCGGGGAACGCAAGAGACCCAGTACTTC.

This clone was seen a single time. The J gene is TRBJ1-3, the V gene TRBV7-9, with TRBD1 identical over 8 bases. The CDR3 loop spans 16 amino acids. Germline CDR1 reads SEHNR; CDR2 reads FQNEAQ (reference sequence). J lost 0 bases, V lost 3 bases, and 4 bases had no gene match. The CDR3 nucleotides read TGTGCCAGCAGCTTTGGACAGGGAGTCTCTGGAAACACCATATATTTT. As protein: CASSFGQGVSGNTIYF.

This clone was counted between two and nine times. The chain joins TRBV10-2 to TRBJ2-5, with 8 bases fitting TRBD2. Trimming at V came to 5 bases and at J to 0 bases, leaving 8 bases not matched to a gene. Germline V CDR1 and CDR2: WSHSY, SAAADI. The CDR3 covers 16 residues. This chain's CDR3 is CASSPKRGTYQETQYF. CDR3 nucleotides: TGCGCCAGCAGTCCTAAGCGGGGGACGTACCAAGAGACCCAGTACTTC.

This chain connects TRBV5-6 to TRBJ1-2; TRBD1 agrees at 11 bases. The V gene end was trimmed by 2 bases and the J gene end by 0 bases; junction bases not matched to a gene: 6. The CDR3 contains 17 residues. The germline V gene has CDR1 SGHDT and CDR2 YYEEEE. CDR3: CASSLLDRGLANYGYTF. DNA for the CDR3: TGTGCCAGCAGCTTATTGGACAGGGGGCTGGCTAACTATGGCTACACCTTC.

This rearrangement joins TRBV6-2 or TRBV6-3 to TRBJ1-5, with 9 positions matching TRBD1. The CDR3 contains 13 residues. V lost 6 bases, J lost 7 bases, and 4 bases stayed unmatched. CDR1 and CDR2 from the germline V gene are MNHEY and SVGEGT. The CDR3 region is CASSITGGQPQHF. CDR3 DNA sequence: TGTGCCAGCAGCATAACAGGGGGCCAGCCCCAGCATTTT.

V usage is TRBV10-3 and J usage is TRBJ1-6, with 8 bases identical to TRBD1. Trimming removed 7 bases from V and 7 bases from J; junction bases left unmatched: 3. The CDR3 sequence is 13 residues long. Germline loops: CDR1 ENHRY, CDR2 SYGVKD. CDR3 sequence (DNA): TGTGCCATCAAGACAGGGGAAAATTCACCCCTCCACTTT. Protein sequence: CAIKTGENSPLHF.